Given below is one TCR beta chain in context. Antigen unknown. MiXCR, run by TCRdb on the reads, gives a single entry per CDR3 protein. The repertoire holds approximately 100,000 distinct CDR3 sequences, with about 40% as singletons. V lost 3 bases and J lost 0; bases outside the gene matches: 5. Germline loops: CDR1 MNHNS, CDR2 SASEGT. There are 19 residues in the CDR3. These data come from a study of T cell repertoires in cytomegalovirus infection. Overall study context: Well-studied HLA-B-restricted epitopes and recently identified HLA-C-restricted epitopes of CMV were both used in the study. Matching HLA type, along with CMV infection, was indicated by public TCR beta signatures. Study observations and caveats: People with CMV and the relevant HLA were identified by cumulative public TCR beta family frequency. HLA-C-restricted, CMV-specific TCR beta clonotypes were dominant ex vivo.

The gene calls are TRBV6-1 and TRBJ2-1; TRBD2 matches 16 bases. The receptor was isolated from a human donor in good health (CMV status not recorded). Some clones in this sample may be carry-over from other donors' samples. The starting material was CD8+ T cells from cultured PBMCs, obtained from culture after CMV antigen stimulation. CDR3 residues: CASSDWGLAGGSSYNEQFF. For the CDR3, the DNA is TGTGCCAGCAGTGATTGGGGACTAGCGGGGGGGAGCTCCTACAATGAGCAGTTCTTC.